These 31 T cell receptor beta chains share one sample of origin, sequenced in a study of regulatory T cells in long-lasting Graves disease. Time point denoted: newly diagnosed GD, antithyroid drugs for less than 3 months. From PBMCs, RNA was extracted and then used to make the TCR library. Arm-PCR of CDR3 regions with iRepertoire HTBI primers generated TCR beta libraries. One entry per CDR3 protein results from TCRdb running MiXCR on the multiplex PCR reads. The sample lists some 600,000 distinct CDR3 sequences; roughly 16% were seen once. The data were also submitted as part of a second study, on T cells in Graves' hyperthyroidism and ophthalmopathy.

The material sequenced was peripheral blood mononuclear cells (PBMCs), taken at new diagnosis, from a patient treated with antithyroid drugs. The receptor source for this set is a man younger than 30 with Graves disease.

The rearrangement uses TRBV9 and TRBJ2-1; TRBD2 aligns across 11 bases. J gave up 7 bases and V 3 bases, and 6 bases lay outside the gene matches. Germline CDR1 reads SGDLS; CDR2 reads YYNGEE. This CDR3 has 15 residues. Here the CDR3 reads CASSAFSGRGNEQFF. For the CDR3, the DNA is TGTGCCAGCAGCGCCTTTAGCGGGAGGGGTAATGAGCAGTTCTTC.

This clonotype has only a few counts. The rearrangement joins TRBV20-1 to TRBJ1-5; D remains unclear. Germline V gene sequence: CDR1 DFQATT, CDR2 SNEGSKA (reference sequence). The CDR3 sequence is 13 residues long. Between the trimmed V and J ends, which lost 7 bases and 3 bases, there was a span of 13 bases. CDR3 protein: CSVGGLNNQPQHF. The CDR3 DNA is TGCAGTGTGGGCGGTCTTAACAATCAGCCCCAGCATTTT.

This clonotype was seen only a few times. The V and J genes are TRBV7-2 and TRBJ1-2; no definite D call. Germline lookup yields CDR1 SGHTA and CDR2 FQGNSA. This CDR3 is 15 amino acids long. The germline V and J ends were trimmed by 0 bases and 0 bases, with 8 bases remaining between them. The CDR3 protein is CASSLAAGTNYGYTF. The DNA for the CDR3 is TGTGCCAGCAGCTTAGCCGCCGGGACTAACTATGGCTACACCTTC.

The chain recombines TRBV5-5 with TRBJ2-3; D is perhaps TRBD2 (5 bases). The V gene's germline CDR1 is SGHKS and CDR2 YYEKEE (reference sequence). This CDR3 is built from 16 residues. V was pared by 1 base and J by 5 bases, with 17 bases between. The CDR3 nucleotides read TGTGCCAGCAGCTTGTTAAAGGGAGAGGGCAAAGATACGCAGTATTTT. It translates to CASSLLKGEGKDTQYF.

The chain combines TRBV15 with TRBJ2-3; D not certain. The CDR3 runs 12 residues. The V end lost 3 bases, the J end lost 2 bases, and 3 bases lay between the germline ends. Germline loops: CDR1 LNHNV, CDR2 YYDKDF (reference sequence). The CDR3 nucleotides read TGTGCCACCAGCAGTGTCACAGATACGCAGTATTTT. The encoded protein is CATSSVTDTQYF.

The chain uses TRBV4-1 and TRBJ2-5, with a weak D call TRBD1 (6 bases). CDR3 length equals 13 residues. V was clipped by 3 bases and J by 5 bases, with 10 bases between them. Germline V gene lookup returns CDR1 MGHRA and CDR2 YSYEKL. CDR3 nucleotides: TGCGCCAGCAGCCAGCACAGGGCGGAGACCCAGTACTTC. It is translated as CASSQHRAETQYF.

The chain has TRBV28 and TRBJ2-7, with D perhaps TRBD1 or TRBD2 (5 bases each). This CDR3 comprises 13 residues. V was trimmed by 7 bases and J by 2 bases, leaving 12 bases between them. Per germline, CDR1 MDHEN and CDR2 SYDVKM. The CDR3 sequence: CASIPRGPYEQYF. The CDR3 DNA reads as TGTGCCAGCATCCCCCGGGGACCCTACGAGCAGTACTTC.

This clonotype was seen repeatedly, ten times or more. The chain links TRBV27 to TRBJ2-7, with 13 nucleotides matching TRBD2. The germline gives CDR1 MNHEY, CDR2 SMNVEV (reference sequence). This CDR3 is 15 amino acids long. V shed 5 bases, J shed 5 bases, and the junction held 6 bases outside the gene matches. CDR3 sequence: CASSGGTSGMNEQYF. In nucleotides, the CDR3 is TGTGCCAGCAGTGGCGGGACTAGCGGGATGAACGAGCAGTACTTC.

Only a few counts were recorded for this clonotype. The gene calls are TRBV12-3 or TRBV12-4 and TRBJ2-4; D is perhaps TRBD1 (7 bases). V was trimmed by 4 bases and J by 1 base, leaving 14 bases between them. The CDR3 consists of 16 residues. In DNA, the CDR3 is TGTGCCAGCAGTTGGGCAGGGGGAGGTGCCAAAAACATTCAGTACTTC. It is translated as CASSWAGGGAKNIQYF.

There are many counts of this clonotype. The V call is TRBV6-1, the J call TRBJ1-5; D is ambiguous. In germline, CDR1 is MNHNS, CDR2 SASEGT. The CDR3 runs to 14 residues. V gave up 5 bases and J gave up 3 bases, with 11 bases separating them. The CDR3 nucleotides read TGTGCCAGCAGTAAACGGGCGGACAATCAGCCCCAGCATTTT. Protein: CASSKRADNQPQHF.

This clonotype was seen more than once but under ten times. The CDR3 loop reads CASSEQRSNQPQHF. CDR3 DNA sequence: TGTGCCAGCAGTGAACAGCGTTCCAATCAGCCCCAGCATTTT. V gene TRBV6-1 combines with J gene TRBJ1-5; D ambiguous. Trimming shortened V by 2 bases and J by 3 bases, and 8 bases separated the two germline ends. The CDR3 consists of 14 residues. CDR1 and CDR2 (germline): MNHNS, SASEGT.

There are many counts of this clonotype. The chain is built from TRBV7-9 and TRBJ2-3; 10 nucleotides align to TRBD1. V shed 4 bases, J shed 0 bases, and the junction held 10 bases outside the gene matches. CDR3 length: 18 residues. CDR1 SEHNR and CDR2 FQNEAQ come from the germline V gene (reference sequence). The CDR3 coding sequence is TGTGCCAGCAGCTCGAACAACTGGGACAGGGGTAGCACAGATACGCAGTATTTT. Protein product: CASSSNNWDRGSTDTQYF.

This clonotype has more than one count but fewer than ten. The chain employs TRBV7-9 and TRBJ2-1, with TRBD2 as a possible D gene (5 bases). The CDR3 sequence is 17 residues long. Germline V gives CDR1 SEHNR, CDR2 FQNEAQ (reference sequence). Trimming stripped 1 base from V and 3 bases from J, with 16 bases between. The chain's CDR3 is CASSLGTLSRGYNEQFF. The CDR3 DNA follows: TGTGCCAGCAGCTTAGGGACTCTATCCCGGGGCTACAATGAGCAGTTCTTC.

The chain carries TRBV3-1 and TRBJ2-7; tentative D call: TRBD1 (6 bases). CDR1 is LGHDT, CDR2 YNNKEL, per germline (reference sequence). The V end lost 5 bases, the J end lost 5 bases, and 16 bases lay between the germline ends. The CDR3 loop spans 14 amino acids. The CDR3 nucleotides are TGTGCCAGCAGCGAGGGCTCCTCAGGGGACGAGCAGTACTTC. Translating gives CASSEGSSGDEQYF.

The chain employs TRBV7-3 and TRBJ1-2; the D gene is possibly TRBD1 (5 bases). Germline assignment: CDR1 SGHTA and CDR2 FQGTGA. V was trimmed by 1 base and J by 2 bases, leaving 11 bases between them. The CDR3 is 15 amino acids. The CDR3 reads CASSLRDGENYGYTF. The CDR3 DNA reads TGTGCCAGCAGCTTAAGGGACGGAGAAAACTATGGCTACACCTTC.

This sequence joins TRBV29-1 and TRBJ1-1; the D is unclear. The germline V and J ends were trimmed by 2 bases and 1 base, with 5 bases remaining between them. CDR1 is SQVTM and CDR2 is ANQGSEA in the germline V gene. The CDR3 covers 12 residues. The CDR3 region has the DNA TGCAGCGTTGAAAGAACGAACACTGAAGCTTTCTTT. It specifies CSVERTNTEAFF.

The sample holds many counts of this clonotype. The chain combines TRBV2 with TRBJ2-7; 7 bases match TRBD1. The V and J ends lost 8 bases and 3 bases, in that order; junction bases with no gene match: 10. The CDR3 length is 14 residues. From germline, CDR1 is SNHLY and CDR2 FYNNEI. CDR3 residues: CASERWDSFYEQYF. CDR3 in DNA: TGTGCCAGCGAGAGGTGGGACAGCTTCTACGAGCAGTACTTC.

The genes are TRBV13 and TRBJ2-2; 15 bases line up with TRBD2. This CDR3 is built from 18 residues. V lost 4 bases to trimming and J lost 0 bases; unmatched junction nucleotides: 3. The germline V gene encodes CDR1 PRHDT and CDR2 FYEKMQ (reference sequence). CDR3 DNA: TGTGCCAGCAGCTCGGGACTAGCGGGAGGAGCGAACACCGGGGAGCTGTTTTTT. Amino acid sequence: CASSSGLAGGANTGELFF. Filled out from reference TRBV13 and TRBJ2-2, the complete variable domain reads AAGVIQSPRHLIKEKRETATLKCYPIPRHDTVYWYQQGPGQDPQFLISFYEKMQSDKGSIPDRFSAQQFSDYHSELNMSSLELGDSALYFCASSSGLAGGANTGELFFGEGSRLTVL.

This clonotype was seen a few times. The CDR3 is CASSVRPAPGGDTQYF. The DNA of the CDR3 is TGTGCCAGCAGCGTACGTCCAGCGCCGGGAGGAGATACGCAGTATTTT. The V and J genes are TRBV9 and TRBJ2-3, with 7 bases lining up with TRBD2. There are 16 residues in the CDR3. Trimming took 1 base from V and 5 from J; bases not matched to a gene: 10. CDR1 is SGDLS and CDR2 is YYNGEE in the germline V gene.

This clonotype occurred a few times. The chain links TRBV3-1 to TRBJ2-4, with 13 bases aligning to TRBD2. The CDR3 is 16 residues long. CDR1 is LGHDT, CDR2 YNNKEL, per germline (reference sequence). V gave up 4 bases and J gave up 9 bases; unmatched junction bases: 9. In nucleotides, the CDR3 is TGTGCCAGCAGCCGAGGACTAGCGGGAGATTTGAGCATTCAGTACTTC. Translating gives CASSRGLAGDLSIQYF. Supplemented by reference TRBV3-1 and TRBJ2-4, the full variable domain reads DTAVSQTPKYLVTQMGNDKSIKCEQNLGHDTMYWYKQDSKKFLKIMFSYNNKELIINETVPNRFSPKSPDKAHLNLHINSLELGDSAVYFCASSRGLAGDLSIQYFGAGTRLSVL.

This clonotype has at least ten counts. This sequence joins TRBV11-2 and TRBJ2-2; 8 bases are shared with TRBD2. Germline CDR1 and CDR2: SGHAT and FQNNGV. The V segment lost 3 bases and the J segment 4 bases; nucleotides outside the gene matches: 4. The CDR3 is 15 amino acids. Here the CDR3 DNA reads TGTGCCAGCAGCTTCAGCGGGAGCGTCACCGGGGAGCTGTTTTTT. It is translated as CASSFSGSVTGELFF.

This clonotype was observed a single time. V usage is TRBV20-1 and J usage is TRBJ1-5; 9 bases match TRBD1. Germline CDR1 reads DFQATT; CDR2 reads SNEGSKA (reference sequence). V lost 6 bases to trimming and J lost 2 bases; unmatched junction nucleotides: 5. The CDR3 has 14 amino acids. The CDR3 bases are TGCAGTGCGAACAGGGGGCTCGGCAATCAGCCCCAGCATTTT. It codes for CSANRGLGNQPQHF.

This clonotype was detected a few times. The chain combines TRBV14 with TRBJ1-1, with 8 bases lining up with TRBD1. The V gene end was trimmed by 4 bases and the J gene end by 4 bases; junction bases not matched to a gene: 8. The CDR3 is made up of 15 amino acids. Germline CDR1 SGHDN, CDR2 FVKESK. The CDR3 region is CASSPRTGHGTEAFF. In DNA form, the CDR3 reads TGTGCCAGCAGCCCCCGGACAGGGCACGGCACTGAAGCTTTCTTT.

In its sample, this clonotype was seen many times. This chain uses TRBV27 with TRBJ2-1; no reliable D call. The CDR3 extends over 14 amino acids. Trimming removed 7 bases at V and 0 bases at J, with 10 bases between. CDR1 MNHEY and CDR2 SMNVEV come from the germline V gene (reference sequence). In DNA, the CDR3 is TGTGCCAGCATCCGACTTGGCTCCTACAATGAGCAGTTCTTC. Translation: CASIRLGSYNEQFF.

About this clonotype: The DNA is omitted, as the CDR3 cannot be located on it reliably, and the CDR3 follows TCRdb's listing. V is TRBV2 and J is TRBJ2-2; the table assigns TRBD2, which was not confirmed against the DNA. The CDR3 is made up of 16 amino acids, end residues included. Germline CDR1 is SNHLY and CDR2 is FYNNEI. CDR3 sequence reads: CASSGTSGSPPGSCFF.

The chain has TRBV6-1 and TRBJ1-4; no clear D. CDR1 MNHNS and CDR2 SASEGT come from the germline V gene. This CDR3 comprises 16 residues. V was cut by 7 bases and J by 4 bases, with 19 bases left in between. Here the CDR3 reads CASKLWEWQNNEKLFF. CDR3 coding DNA: TGTGCCAGCAAACTCTGGGAGTGGCAGAATAATGAAAAACTGTTTTTT.

The J gene is TRBJ2-5, the V gene TRBV6-1, with no clear D. Per the germline V gene, CDR1 is MNHNS and CDR2 is SASEGT. This CDR3 is built from 15 residues. V lost 6 bases and J lost 2, with 16 bases in between. The CDR3 loop reads CASSLGRYEQETQYF. In DNA form, the CDR3 reads TGTGCCAGCAGCCTTGGACGGTACGAACAAGAGACCCAGTACTTC.

The sample holds many counts of this clonotype. The chain employs TRBV6-2 or TRBV6-3 and TRBJ2-1, with 14 bases that match TRBD2. Germline lookup yields CDR1 MNHEY and CDR2 SVGEGT. The J segment lost 0 bases and the V segment lost 5 bases, leaving 6 bases of the junction unmatched. The CDR3 runs to 18 residues. The CDR3 sequence is CASSHPGLAGASYNEQFF. DNA of the CDR3: TGTGCCAGCAGTCACCCGGGACTAGCGGGGGCCTCCTACAATGAGCAGTTCTTC.

This clonotype appeared many times. This rearrangement joins TRBV12-3 or TRBV12-4 to TRBJ2-5, with no clear D. The CDR3 is 14 residues long. V lost 6 bases to trimming and J lost 5 bases, with 16 bases between them. The CDR3 region is CASSPRGFQETQYF. For the CDR3, the DNA is TGTGCCAGCAGCCCCCGTGGCTTCCAGGAGACCCAGTACTTC.

This clonotype was counted a few times. The rearrangement joins TRBV7-9 to TRBJ1-3; the match to TRBD1 covers 11 bases. Germline V lookup: CDR1 SEHNR, CDR2 FQNEAQ (reference sequence). J lost 4 bases, V lost 2 bases, and 7 bases had no gene match. This CDR3 has 17 residues. CDR3 in DNA: TGTGCCAGCAGCTTACCGCCGGGACAGGGGGAAGGAAACACCATATATTTT. Amino acids: CASSLPPGQGEGNTIYF.

The sample holds many counts of this clonotype. V and J are TRBV7-8 and TRBJ1-1; possible D gene TRBD1, 5 bases. Looked up from germline, CDR1 is SGHVS and CDR2 is FQNEAQ. V was clipped by 2 bases and J by 3 bases, with 16 bases between them. CDR3 length equals 16 residues. For the CDR3, the DNA is TGTGCCAGCAGCTTACCGAGACAGACCGAGGACACTGAAGCTTTCTTT. Translated: CASSLPRQTEDTEAFF. Complete variable domain (other parts from reference TRBV7-8 and TRBJ1-1): GAGVSQSPRYKVAKRGQDVALRCDPISGHVSLFWYQQALGQGPEFLTYFQNEAQLDKSGLPSDRFFAERPEGSVSTLKIQRTQQEDSAVYLCASSLPRQTEDTEAFFGQGTRLTVV.